The sequence of this T cell receptor beta chain was determined in a study of control samples from healthy donors and cancer patients. The CDR3 is 13 residues long. Trimming removed 3 bases from V and 5 bases from J, with 10 bases in between. The method was immunoSEQ multiplex PCR; TCRdb's version includes in-frame clones alone and lacks a portion of them. The profile shows tens of thousands of clones, around 85% of them singletons. Source material: PBMCs. This chain links TRBV12-3 or TRBV12-4 with TRBJ1-2; TRBD1 is a possible D gene (5 bases). The TCR comes from a man aged 65-85 years with lung cancer. Here the CDR3 DNA reads TGTGCCAGCAGTTTGAGGCAGGGTTATGGCTACACCTTC. It is translated as CASSLRQGYGYTF.